This T cell receptor (beta chain) was recorded in a study of stem cell transplantation in POMP-related autoinflammatory disease. Germline V gene lookup returns CDR1 MGHRA and CDR2 YSYEKL. V was shortened by 4 bases and J by 12 bases, with 12 bases between the two germline ends. CDR3 length: 12 amino acids. The data were produced by immunoSEQ multiplex PCR, yet TCRdb's version contains in-frame clones alone and is incomplete. The repertoire holds some 65,000 clones, roughly 88% seen once, with more than 0.55% in the top ten. The clonotype was recovered from a human patient with POMP-related autoinflammation and immune dysregulation (PRAID). Some of the T cells might come from the graft donor. Sequenced material: CD4+ T cells from PBMCs, taken after stem cell transplantation. This chain uses TRBV4-1 with TRBJ1-4; D remains ambiguous. CDR3 coding DNA: TGCGCCAGCAGCCGAATTTTCGGACAACTGTTTTTT. This encodes CASSRIFGQLFF.